This T cell receptor beta chain was recorded in a study of cytomegalovirus exposure and HLA in healthy donors. V lost 0 bases to trimming and J lost 7 bases, with 13 bases between them. Per germline, CDR1 SGDLS and CDR2 YYNGEE. This CDR3 contains 15 residues. Study outcomes and limitations: Some public TCRs appeared in many individuals, while most sequences were rare. Later analysis identified around 15,000 TCR beta sequences associated with HLA alleles, using a false discovery rate threshold of 0.05. According to a later analysis, most TCR beta chains associated with CMV appeared HLA-restricted. TCR beta sequences reportedly predicted most subjects' HLA-A and HLA-B alleles accurately.

PCR primers comprised 60 Vbeta and 13 Jbeta primers. Generated by immunoSEQ multiplex PCR, the TCRdb table keeps only in-frame clones and is missing some. The data hold roughly 120,000 clones, with about four fifths observed a single time. About this clone itself: Its antigen is as yet unknown.

The J gene is TRBJ1-4, the V gene TRBV9; no reliable D call. Sequencing was carried out using PBMCs. This sequence was found in a woman in her late teens or twenties in good health and CMV-seronegative. For the CDR3, the DNA is TGTGCCAGCAGCGTAGGGGGAGATGGTGGTGAAAAACTGTTTTTT. This sequence encodes CASSVGGDGGEKLFF.